This T cell receptor beta chain was recorded in a study of control samples from healthy donors and cancer patients (TCRdb year 2020). The method was the immunoSEQ multiplex PCR assay. TCRdb holds this immuneACCESS table with in-frame rearrangements only. Some clones are missing; in checked studies, unresolved V genes explain under half, and the rest has no known cause. This sample holds 150,000 to 200,000 clones; roughly 91% were observed only once. The ten largest clones capture roughly 1.5% of the sample. In its sample, this clone was seen once. The specificity of this receptor is unknown. No base-level quality is on record; no much larger clone is a single base apart. V loses 3 bases at its end and J loses 1 base; junction bases beyond the gene matches: 12. Spanning cysteine to phenylalanine, the CDR3 consists of 19 amino acids. Only CDR3 DNA remains: 57 bases, in frame from the first base. CDR1 and CDR2 are drawn from the germline V gene: KGHSH, LQKENI.

Recombination linked TRBV18 to TRBJ2-6; TRBD1 aligns with 7 central bases. The specimen sequenced was blood. This TCR was sampled from a young man in good health. This receptor has the CDR3 CASSPRRLDRVSGANVLTF. Read as DNA, the sequence is TGTGCCAGCTCACCTCGGAGACTCGACAGGGTTTCTGGGGCCAACGTCCTGACTTTC.